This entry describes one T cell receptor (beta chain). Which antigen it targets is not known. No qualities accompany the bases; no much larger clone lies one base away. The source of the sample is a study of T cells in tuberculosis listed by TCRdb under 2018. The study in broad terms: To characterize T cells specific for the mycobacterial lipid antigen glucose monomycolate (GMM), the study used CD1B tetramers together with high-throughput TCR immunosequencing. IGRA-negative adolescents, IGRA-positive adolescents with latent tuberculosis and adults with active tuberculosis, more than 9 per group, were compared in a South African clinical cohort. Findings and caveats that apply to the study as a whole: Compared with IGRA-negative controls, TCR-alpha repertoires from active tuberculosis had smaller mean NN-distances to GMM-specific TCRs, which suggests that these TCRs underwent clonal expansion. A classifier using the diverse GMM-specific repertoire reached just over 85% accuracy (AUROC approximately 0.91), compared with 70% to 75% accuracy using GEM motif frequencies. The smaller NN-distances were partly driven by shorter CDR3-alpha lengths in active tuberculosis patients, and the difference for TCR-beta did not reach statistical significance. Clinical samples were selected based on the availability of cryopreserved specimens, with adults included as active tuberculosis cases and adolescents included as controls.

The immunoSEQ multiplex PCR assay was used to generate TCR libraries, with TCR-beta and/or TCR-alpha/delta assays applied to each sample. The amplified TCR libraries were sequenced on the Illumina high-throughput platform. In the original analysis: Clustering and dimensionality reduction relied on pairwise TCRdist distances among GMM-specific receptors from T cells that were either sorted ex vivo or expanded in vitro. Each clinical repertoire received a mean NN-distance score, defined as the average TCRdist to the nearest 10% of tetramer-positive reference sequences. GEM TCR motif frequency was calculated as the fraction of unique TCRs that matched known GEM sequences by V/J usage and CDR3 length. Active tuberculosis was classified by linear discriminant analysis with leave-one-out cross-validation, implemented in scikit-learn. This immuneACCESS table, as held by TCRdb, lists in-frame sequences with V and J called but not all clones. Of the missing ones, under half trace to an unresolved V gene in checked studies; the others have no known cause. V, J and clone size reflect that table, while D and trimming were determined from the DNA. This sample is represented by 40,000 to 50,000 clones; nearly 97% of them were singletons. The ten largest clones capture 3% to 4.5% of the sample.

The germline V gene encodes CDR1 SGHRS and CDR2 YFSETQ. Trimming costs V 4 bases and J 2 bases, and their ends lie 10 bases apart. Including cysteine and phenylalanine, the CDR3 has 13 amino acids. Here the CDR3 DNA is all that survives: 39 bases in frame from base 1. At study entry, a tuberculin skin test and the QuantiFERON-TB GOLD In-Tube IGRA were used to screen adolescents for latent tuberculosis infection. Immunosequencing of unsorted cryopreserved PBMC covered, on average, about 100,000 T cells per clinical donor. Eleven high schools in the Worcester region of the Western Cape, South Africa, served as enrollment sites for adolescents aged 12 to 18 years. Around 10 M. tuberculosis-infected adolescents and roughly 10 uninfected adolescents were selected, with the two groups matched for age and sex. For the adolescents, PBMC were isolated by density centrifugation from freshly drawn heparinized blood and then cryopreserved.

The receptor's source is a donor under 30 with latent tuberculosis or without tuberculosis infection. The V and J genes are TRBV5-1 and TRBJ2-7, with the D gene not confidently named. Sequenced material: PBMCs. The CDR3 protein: CASSPAKTYEQYF. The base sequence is TGCGCCAGCAGCCCCGCGAAAACCTACGAGCAGTACTTC.